This TCR beta chain comes out of a study of CD8 T cells in ankylosing spondylitis. For TCR beta, libraries came from quantitative 5'-RACE with molecular barcodes. TCRdb independently ran MiXCR on the 5' RACE reads; one entry per CDR3 protein. The sample shows 250,000 to 350,000 distinct CDR3 sequences, approximately 8.2% of them seen only once. Whole-study results and caveats: In peripheral blood, disease-linked CD8+ clones occurred at relatively low frequencies. Within ankylosing spondylitis blood, a TCR beta motif made up of several highly homologous variants appeared to be characteristic. Significantly higher representation of disease-linked clones was reported for matched ankylosing spondylitis synovial fluid.

This CDR3 is built from 12 residues. Trimming stripped 3 bases from V and 4 bases from J, with 9 bases between. Germline assignment: CDR1 SQVTM and CDR2 ANQGSEA. This clonotype has a handful of counts. Its antigen is not identified. The genes are TRBV29-1 and TRBJ1-2, with D maybe TRBD1 (5 bases). The sample consisted of blood, either unsorted or a sorted T cell fraction (not recorded which). This clonotype was sampled from a male donor with ankylosing spondylitis. As DNA, the CDR3 is TGCAGCGTTGAGGGGCAGATCTATGGCTACACCTTC. Its protein product is CSVEGQIYGYTF.